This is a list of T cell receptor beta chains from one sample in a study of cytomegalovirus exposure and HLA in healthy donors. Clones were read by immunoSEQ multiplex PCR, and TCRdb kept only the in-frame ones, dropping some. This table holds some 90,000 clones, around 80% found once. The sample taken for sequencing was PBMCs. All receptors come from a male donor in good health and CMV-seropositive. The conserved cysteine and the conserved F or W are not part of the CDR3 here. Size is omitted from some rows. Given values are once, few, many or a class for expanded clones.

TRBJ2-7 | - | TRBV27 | ASSSSRGPYEQY
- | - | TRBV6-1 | ASSEGLRRGGGYEQY
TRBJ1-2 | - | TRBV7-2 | ASSLSGQLNLGGYT
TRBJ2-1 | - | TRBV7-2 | ASSLIAGGPNEQF
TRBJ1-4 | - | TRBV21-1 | ASSRGDRASEKLF
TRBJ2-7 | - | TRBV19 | ASSPTGGVYEQY
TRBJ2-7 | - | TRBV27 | ASGRSANYEQY
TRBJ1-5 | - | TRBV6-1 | ASSVRGSGGNQPQH
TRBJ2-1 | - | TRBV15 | ATSLPGTSGYNEQF
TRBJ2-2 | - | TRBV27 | ASSMGRVGELF
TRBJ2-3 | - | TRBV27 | ASSLSAGASTDTQY
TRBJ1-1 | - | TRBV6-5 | ASRPQEINTEAF
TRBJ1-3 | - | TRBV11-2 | ASSSPYRTAGNTIY
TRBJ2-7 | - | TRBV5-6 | ASSSMGILDRESYEQY
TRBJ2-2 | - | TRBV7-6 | ASSLPTGELF
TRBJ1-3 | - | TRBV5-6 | ASSLLRVTGNTIY
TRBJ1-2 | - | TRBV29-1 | SVEGRDRDLGYT
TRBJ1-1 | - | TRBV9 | ASSVASLNTEAF
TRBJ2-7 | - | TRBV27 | ASRPVDAGSYEQY
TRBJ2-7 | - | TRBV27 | ASNEGQGAYEQY
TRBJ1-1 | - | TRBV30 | ACHPGGANTEAF
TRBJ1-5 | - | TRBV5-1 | ASSLDAIVVGNQPQH
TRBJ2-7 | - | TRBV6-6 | ASSKDRGAYEQY
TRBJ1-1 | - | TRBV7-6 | ASSRDLPGQGTEAF
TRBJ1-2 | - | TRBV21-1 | ASSKGKGAGNYGYT
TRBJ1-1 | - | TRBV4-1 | ASSHGHSNTEAF
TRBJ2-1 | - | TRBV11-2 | ASSAAGTSLRNEQF
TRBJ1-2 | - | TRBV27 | ASSSNGQSPYGYT
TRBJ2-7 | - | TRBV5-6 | ASRMGLAGGTYEQY
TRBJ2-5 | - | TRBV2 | ASSRRDRGRETQY
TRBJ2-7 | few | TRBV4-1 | ASSQPGQGSYEQY
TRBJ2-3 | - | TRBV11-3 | ASSPRAGASTDTQY
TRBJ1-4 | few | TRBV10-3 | AISEVSGGEKLF
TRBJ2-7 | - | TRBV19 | ASSIGTGYEQY
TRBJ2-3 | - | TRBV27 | ASSLSAWEVGPASDTQY
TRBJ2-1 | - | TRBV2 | ASNGLSYNEQF
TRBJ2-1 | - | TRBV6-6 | ASSSSGSPNEQF
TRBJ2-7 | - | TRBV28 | ASSSGTSGSSYEQY
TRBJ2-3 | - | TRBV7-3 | ASSQGLADQDTQY
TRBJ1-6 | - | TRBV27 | ASSQGQIVDNSPLH
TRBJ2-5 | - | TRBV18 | ASSPRQETQY
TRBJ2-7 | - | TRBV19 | ASSMTTSGTVGAREQY
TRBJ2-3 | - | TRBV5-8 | ASSWSRVAGAIVSTDTQY
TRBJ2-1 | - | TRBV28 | ASRARGGSSYNEQF
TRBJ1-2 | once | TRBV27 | ASSPTPNYGYT
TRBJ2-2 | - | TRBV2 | ASLRASGGTGELF
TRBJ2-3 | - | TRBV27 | ASSRPGSMSTDAQY
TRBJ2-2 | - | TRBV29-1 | SVWDSLHTGELF